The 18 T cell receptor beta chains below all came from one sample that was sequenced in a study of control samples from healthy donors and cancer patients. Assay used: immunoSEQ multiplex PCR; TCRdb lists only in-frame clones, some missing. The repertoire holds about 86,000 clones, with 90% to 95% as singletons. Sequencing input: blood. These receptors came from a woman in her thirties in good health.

The CDR3 bases are TGTGCCAGCAGCTTAGTGACCGTGGGGGATTCACCCCTCCACTTT. Translated: CASSLVTVGDSPLHF. This chain connects TRBV7-9 to TRBJ1-6; D might be TRBD1 (5 bases). The CDR3 covers 15 residues. V lost 1 base and J 8 bases, leaving 12 bases between the germline ends. Germline V gene lookup returns CDR1 SEHNR and CDR2 FQNEAQ (reference sequence). The complete variable domain, with remaining parts taken from reference TRBV7-9 and TRBJ1-6, reads DTGVSQNPRHKITKRGQNVTFRCDPISEHNRLYWYRQTLGQGPEFLTYFQNEAQLEKSRLLSDRFSAERPKGSFSTLEIQRTEQGDSAMYLCASSLVTVGDSPLHFGNGTRLTVT.

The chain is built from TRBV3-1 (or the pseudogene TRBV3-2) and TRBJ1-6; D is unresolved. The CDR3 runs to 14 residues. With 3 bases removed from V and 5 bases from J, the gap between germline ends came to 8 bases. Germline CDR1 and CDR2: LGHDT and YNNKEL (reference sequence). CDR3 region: CASSQTPNNSPLHF. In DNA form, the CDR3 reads TGTGCCAGCAGCCAGACACCTAATAATTCACCCCTCCACTTT.

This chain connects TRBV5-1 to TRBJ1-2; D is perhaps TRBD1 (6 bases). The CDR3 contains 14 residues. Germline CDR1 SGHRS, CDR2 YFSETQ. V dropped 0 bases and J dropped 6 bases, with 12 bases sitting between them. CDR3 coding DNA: TGCGCCAGCAGCTTGGCCCCGGGGGCGGATGGCTACACCTTC. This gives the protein CASSLAPGADGYTF.

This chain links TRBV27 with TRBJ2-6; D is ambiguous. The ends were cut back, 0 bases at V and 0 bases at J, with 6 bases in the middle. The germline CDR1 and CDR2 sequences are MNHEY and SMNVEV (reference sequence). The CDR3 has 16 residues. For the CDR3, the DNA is TGTGCCAGCAGTTTATCGCTGAGCTCTGGGGCCAACGTCCTGACTTTC. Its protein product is CASSLSLSSGANVLTF.

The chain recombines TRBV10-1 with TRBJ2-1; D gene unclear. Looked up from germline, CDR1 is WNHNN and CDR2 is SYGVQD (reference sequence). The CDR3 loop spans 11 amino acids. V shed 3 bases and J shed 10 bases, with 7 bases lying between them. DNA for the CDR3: TGCGCCAGCAGTGATGTAGGAGAGCAGTTCTTC. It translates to CASSDVGEQFF.

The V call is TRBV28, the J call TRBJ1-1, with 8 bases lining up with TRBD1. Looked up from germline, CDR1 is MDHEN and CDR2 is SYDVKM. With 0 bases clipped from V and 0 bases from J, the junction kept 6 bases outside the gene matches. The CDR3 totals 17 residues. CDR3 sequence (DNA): TGTGCCAGCAGTTTATGGTCGGGGACAGGTTTGAACACTGAAGCTTTCTTT. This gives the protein CASSLWSGTGLNTEAFF.

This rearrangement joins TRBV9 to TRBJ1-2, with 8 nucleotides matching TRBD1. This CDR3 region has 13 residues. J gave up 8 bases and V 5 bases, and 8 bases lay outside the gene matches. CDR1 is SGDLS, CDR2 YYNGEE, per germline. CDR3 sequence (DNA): TGTGCCAGCAGGGCGACAGGGGTTGAGGGCTACACCTTC. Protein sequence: CASRATGVEGYTF. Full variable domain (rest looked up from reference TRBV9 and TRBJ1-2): DSGVTQTPKHLITATGQRVTLRCSPRSGDLSVYWYQQSLDQGLQFLIQYYNGEERAKGNILERFSAQQFPDLHSELNLSSLELGDSALYFCASRATGVEGYTFGSGTRLTVV.

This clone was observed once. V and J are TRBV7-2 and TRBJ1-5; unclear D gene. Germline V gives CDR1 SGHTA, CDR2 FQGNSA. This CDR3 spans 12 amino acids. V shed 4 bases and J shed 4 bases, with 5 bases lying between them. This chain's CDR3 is CASSSGNQPQHF. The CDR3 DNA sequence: TGTGCCAGCAGCTCAGGAAATCAGCCCCAGCATTTT.

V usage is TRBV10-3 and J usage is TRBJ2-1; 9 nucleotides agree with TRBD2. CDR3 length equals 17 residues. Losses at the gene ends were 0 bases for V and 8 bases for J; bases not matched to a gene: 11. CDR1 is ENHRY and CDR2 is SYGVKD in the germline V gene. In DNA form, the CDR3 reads TGTGCCATCAGTGAGTCGGGAAATAGCGGGAGTACTTATGAGCAGTTCTTC. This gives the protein CAISESGNSGSTYEQFF.

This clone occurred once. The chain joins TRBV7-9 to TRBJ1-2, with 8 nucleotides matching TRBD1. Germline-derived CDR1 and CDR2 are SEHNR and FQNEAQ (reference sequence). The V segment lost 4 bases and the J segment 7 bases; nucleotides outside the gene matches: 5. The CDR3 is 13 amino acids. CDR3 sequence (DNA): TGTGCCAGCAGCTGGGGACAGGCCGCTGGCTACACCTTC. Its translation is CASSWGQAAGYTF. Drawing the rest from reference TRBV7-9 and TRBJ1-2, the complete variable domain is DTGVSQNPRHKITKRGQNVTFRCDPISEHNRLYWYRQTLGQGPEFLTYFQNEAQLEKSRLLSDRFSAERPKGSFSTLEIQRTEQGDSAMYLCASSWGQAAGYTFGSGTRLTVV.

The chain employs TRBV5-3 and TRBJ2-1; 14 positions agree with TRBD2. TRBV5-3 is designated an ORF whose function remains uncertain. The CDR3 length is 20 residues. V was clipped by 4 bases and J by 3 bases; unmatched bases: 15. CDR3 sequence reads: CARSQNSGLAGARRYNEQFF. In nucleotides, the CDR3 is TGTGCCAGAAGCCAAAACTCGGGACTAGCGGGAGCAAGACGCTACAATGAGCAGTTCTTC.

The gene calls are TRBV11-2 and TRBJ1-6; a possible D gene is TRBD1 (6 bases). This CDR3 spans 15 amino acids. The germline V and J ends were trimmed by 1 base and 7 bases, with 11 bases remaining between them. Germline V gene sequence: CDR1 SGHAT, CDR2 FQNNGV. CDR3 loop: CASSLAQGGNSPLHF. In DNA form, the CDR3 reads TGTGCCAGCAGCTTAGCACAGGGTGGCAATTCACCCCTCCACTTT.

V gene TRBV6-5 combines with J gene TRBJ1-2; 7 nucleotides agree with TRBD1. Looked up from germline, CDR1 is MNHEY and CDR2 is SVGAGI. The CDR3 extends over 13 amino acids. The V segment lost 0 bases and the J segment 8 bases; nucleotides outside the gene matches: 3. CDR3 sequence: CASSYSRGLGYTF. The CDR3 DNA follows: TGTGCCAGCAGTTACTCTAGGGGGCTCGGCTACACCTTC.

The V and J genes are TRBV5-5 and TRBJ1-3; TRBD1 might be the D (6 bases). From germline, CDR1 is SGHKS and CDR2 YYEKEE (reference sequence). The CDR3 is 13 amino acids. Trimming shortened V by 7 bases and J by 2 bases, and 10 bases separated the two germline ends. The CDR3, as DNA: TGTGCCAGCCGCTGGACAGCTGGAAACACCATATATTTT. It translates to CASRWTAGNTIYF.

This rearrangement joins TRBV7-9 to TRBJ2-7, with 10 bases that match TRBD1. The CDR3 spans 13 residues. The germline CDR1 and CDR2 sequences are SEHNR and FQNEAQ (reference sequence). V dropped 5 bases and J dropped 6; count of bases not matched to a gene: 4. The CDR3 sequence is CASSRRTGGEQYF. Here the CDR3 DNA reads TGTGCCAGCAGCCGCCGGACAGGGGGCGAGCAGTACTTC.

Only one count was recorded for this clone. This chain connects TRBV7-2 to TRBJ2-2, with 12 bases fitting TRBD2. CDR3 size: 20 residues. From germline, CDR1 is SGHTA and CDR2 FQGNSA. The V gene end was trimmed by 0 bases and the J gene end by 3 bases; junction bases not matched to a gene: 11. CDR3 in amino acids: CASSLARRLAGGPDTGELFF. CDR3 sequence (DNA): TGTGCCAGCAGCTTAGCCCGGCGGCTAGCGGGAGGGCCCGACACCGGGGAGCTGTTTTTT.

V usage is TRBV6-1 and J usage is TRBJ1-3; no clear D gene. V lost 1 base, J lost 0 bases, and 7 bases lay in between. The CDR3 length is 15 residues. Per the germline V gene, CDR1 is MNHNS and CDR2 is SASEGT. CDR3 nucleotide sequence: TGTGCCAGCAGTGAAGGCGGGTTCTCTGGAAACACCATATATTTT. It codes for CASSEGGFSGNTIYF.

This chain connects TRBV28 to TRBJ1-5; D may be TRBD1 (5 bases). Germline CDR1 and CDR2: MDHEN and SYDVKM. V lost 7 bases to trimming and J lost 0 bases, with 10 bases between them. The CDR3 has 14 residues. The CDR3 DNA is TGTGCCAGCACCAGGGCGTATAGCAATCAGCCCCAGCATTTT. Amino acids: CASTRAYSNQPQHF.